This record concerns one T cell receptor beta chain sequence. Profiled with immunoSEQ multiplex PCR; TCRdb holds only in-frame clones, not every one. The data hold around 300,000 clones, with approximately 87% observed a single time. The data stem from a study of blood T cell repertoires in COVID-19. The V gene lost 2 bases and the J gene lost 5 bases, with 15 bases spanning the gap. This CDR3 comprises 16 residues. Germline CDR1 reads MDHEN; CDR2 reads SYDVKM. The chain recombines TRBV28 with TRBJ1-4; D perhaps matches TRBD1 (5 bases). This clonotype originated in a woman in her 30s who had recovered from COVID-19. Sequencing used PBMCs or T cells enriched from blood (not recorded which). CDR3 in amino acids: CASSLGLGQSNEKLFF. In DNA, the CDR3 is TGTGCCAGCAGTTTAGGGTTGGGGCAGTCGAATGAAAAACTGTTTTTT.